Below, 22 T cell receptor beta chains from the same sample are listed, as sequenced in a study of T cell repertoires in cytomegalovirus infection. TCRdb recomputed calls from the reads with MiXCR, one row per CDR3 protein. The sample gives about 340,000 distinct CDR3 sequences, roughly 29% of which show up once; approximately 20% is in the top ten. These receptors are not linked to any known antigen. This sample comprised cultured PBMCs, obtained from culture after CMV antigen stimulation. Source of these receptors: a human donor in good health (CMV status not recorded). Some clones in this sample may be carry-over from other donors' samples.

V gene TRBV27 combines with J gene TRBJ2-7; 9 positions match TRBD2. The CDR3 covers 15 residues. V shed 6 bases, J shed 0 bases, and the junction held 6 bases outside the gene matches. Per the germline V gene, CDR1 is MNHEY and CDR2 is SMNVEV (reference sequence). CDR3 in amino acids: CASRPGLANSYEQYF. The CDR3 DNA reads as TGTGCCAGCAGGCCGGGACTAGCCAACTCCTACGAGCAGTACTTC.

There are a few counts of this clonotype. The J gene is TRBJ1-3, the V gene TRBV7-8, with no clear D. Germline CDR1 SGHVS, CDR2 FQNEAQ. V lost 3 bases, J lost 2 bases, and 8 bases lay in between. The CDR3 length is 14 residues. The CDR3 spells CASSFGRTGNTIYF. As DNA, the CDR3 is TGTGCCAGCAGCTTCGGTAGGACTGGAAACACCATATATTTT.

V is TRBV2 and J is TRBJ2-3; D perhaps matches TRBD2 (7 bases). The CDR3 covers 16 residues. Looked up from germline, CDR1 is SNHLY and CDR2 is FYNNEI. Between the trimmed V and J ends, which lost 3 bases and 2 bases, there was a span of 15 bases. The CDR3 bases are TGTGCCAGCAGTGAGATGACCGGGGGGCTCACAGATACGCAGTATTTT. It encodes CASSEMTGGLTDTQYF.

V and J are TRBV2 and TRBJ1-5; TRBD1 matches at 7 bases. This CDR3 is built from 15 residues. The trim removed 1 base at V and 0 bases at J, leaving 0 bases unmatched. Germline V lookup: CDR1 SNHLY, CDR2 FYNNEI. The DNA of the CDR3 is TGTGCCAGCAGTGAAGGACAGGGTAGCAATCAGCCCCAGCATTTT. This sequence encodes CASSEGQGSNQPQHF.

This clonotype was observed a handful of times. This chain uses TRBV20-1 with TRBJ2-3; TRBD1 aligns across 12 bases. The CDR3 loop spans 13 amino acids. The V and J ends lost 6 bases and 6 bases, in that order; junction bases with no gene match: 4. CDR1 is DFQATT, CDR2 SNEGSKA, per germline (reference sequence). CDR3 protein: CSAKGQGADTQYF. CDR3 in DNA: TGCAGTGCAAAGGGACAGGGGGCGGATACGCAGTATTTT.

The chain joins TRBV7-6 to TRBJ1-1; TRBD1 is a possible D gene (6 bases). The CDR3 runs 15 residues. With 4 bases removed from V and 1 base from J, the gap between germline ends came to 13 bases. Germline assignment: CDR1 SGHVS and CDR2 FNYEAQ. The DNA for the CDR3 is TGTGCCAGCAGCTCCGGGGGGCAGAAGAACACTGAAGCTTTCTTT. It translates to CASSSGGQKNTEAFF.

In this sample, this clonotype turned up a few times. The V call is TRBV9, the J call TRBJ2-7; 9 nucleotides line up with TRBD2. With 0 bases clipped from V and 6 bases from J, the junction kept 4 bases outside the gene matches. CDR1 and CDR2 from the germline V gene are SGDLS and YYNGEE. This CDR3 has 14 amino acids. The CDR3 DNA is TGTGCCAGCAGCGTAGGCGGGAGGGGAGCCGAGCAGTACTTC. Protein sequence: CASSVGGRGAEQYF.

The chain links TRBV7-9 to TRBJ1-6, with D maybe TRBD1 (6 bases). Germline-derived CDR1 and CDR2 are SEHNR and FQNEAQ (reference sequence). V lost 3 bases and J 10 bases, leaving 19 bases between the germline ends. This CDR3 is built from 16 residues. As DNA, the CDR3 is TGTGCCAGCAGCTTTAGTTCCGGTCAGGGGAAATCACCCCTCCACTTT. Protein: CASSFSSGQGKSPLHF.

To note about this clonotype: This could be a read error, since a much larger clone is one nucleotide away. The chain recombines TRBV2 with TRBJ1-2, with TRBD1 as a possible D gene (5 bases). Germline loops: CDR1 SNHLY, CDR2 FYNNEI. This CDR3 is built from 12 residues. The CDR3 DNA reads as TGTGCCAGCTCCTTAGGGGACTATGTCTACACCTTC. It codes for CASSLGDYVYTF. Full variable domain (outside the CDR3, taken from reference TRBV2 and TRBJ1-2): EPEVTQTPSHQVTQMGQEVILRCVPISNHLYFYWYRQILGQKVEFLVSFYNNEISEKSEIFDDQFSVERPDGSNFTLKIRSTKLEDSAMYFCASSLGDYVYTFGSGTRLTVV.

The rearrangement joins TRBV6-8 to TRBJ1-1; no reliable D call. Trimming pared 11 bases from V and 4 bases from J, leaving 17 bases between. CDR3 length: 13 residues. Germline CDR1 and CDR2: MNHGY and SAAAGT. The CDR3 region is CASRPGVGTEAFF. The CDR3 DNA reads TGTGCCTCCCGCCCCGGCGTCGGCACTGAAGCTTTCTTT.

The V gene is TRBV5-4, the J gene TRBJ2-1, with 7 nucleotides matching TRBD2. In germline, CDR1 is SGHNT, CDR2 YYREEE (reference sequence). The V gene end was trimmed by 4 bases and the J gene end by 4 bases; junction bases not matched to a gene: 8. The length of the CDR3 is 15 residues. CDR3 coding DNA: TGTGCCAGCAGCAGACTAGCCGAGATTTACAATGAGCAGTTCTTC. Protein product: CASSRLAEIYNEQFF.

This chain uses TRBV7-6 with TRBJ2-1, with D perhaps matching TRBD1 (6 bases). The CDR3 is 14 residues long. Germline CDR1 reads SGHVS; CDR2 reads FNYEAQ. Between the trimmed V and J ends, which lost 1 base and 6 bases, there was a span of 10 bases. The CDR3 is CASSLGQAGNEQFF. The CDR3 DNA reads TGTGCCAGCAGCTTAGGACAGGCGGGCAATGAGCAGTTCTTC.

This clonotype appeared a few times. This rearrangement joins TRBV7-2 to TRBJ2-7; 8 bases map to TRBD1. V trimming: 5 bases; J trimming: 7 bases; junction bases outside the gene matches: 13. The CDR3 sequence is 15 residues long. CDR1 and CDR2 (germline): SGHTA, FQGNSA. The CDR3 region is CASSTFGQGLAEQYF. In DNA, the CDR3 is TGTGCCAGCAGCACATTCGGACAGGGCCTCGCGGAGCAGTACTTC.

The chain links TRBV7-7 to TRBJ2-2, with D possibly TRBD2 on 6 matching bases. Germline V gives CDR1 SSHAT, CDR2 FNYEAQ (reference sequence). V lost 2 bases to trimming and J lost 5 bases, with 9 bases between them. This CDR3 has 14 amino acids. The CDR3 region has the DNA TGTGCCAGCAGCTTAACAGGAGGGACCGGGGAGCTGTTTTTT. Its protein product is CASSLTGGTGELFF.

The V call is TRBV7-3, the J call TRBJ2-5; D perhaps matches TRBD1 (6 bases). The germline V gene has CDR1 SGHTA and CDR2 FQGTGA. Deletions cut 4 bases from V and 2 bases from J, with 11 bases between. This CDR3 comprises 14 residues. The CDR3, as DNA: TGTGCCAGCAGCTACCAAGGGGGACAAGAGACCCAGTACTTC. Its protein is CASSYQGGQETQYF.

The chain joins TRBV4-1 to TRBJ2-1; D unresolved. Trimming removed 4 bases from V and 13 bases from J, with 14 bases in between. Germline V gene data show CDR1 as MGHRA and CDR2 as YSYEKL. The CDR3 runs 12 residues. CDR3 nucleotides: TGCGCCAGCAGCCCCGATGGAGATTTCCAGTTCTTC. Amino acids: CASSPDGDFQFF.

This rearrangement joins TRBV14 to TRBJ2-1, with D unclear. Germline assignment: CDR1 SGHDN and CDR2 FVKESK. This CDR3 region has 14 residues. Trimming removed 4 bases at V and 0 bases at J, with 7 bases between. The CDR3 loop reads CASSPHSSYNEQFF. The CDR3 region has the DNA TGTGCCAGCAGCCCCCACAGCTCCTACAATGAGCAGTTCTTC.

This clonotype was seen a few times. The V and J genes are TRBV29-1 and TRBJ1-2; D is uncertain. The germline V gene encodes CDR1 SQVTM and CDR2 ANQGSEA. This CDR3 has 12 amino acids. Between the trimmed V and J ends, which lost 5 bases and 7 bases, there was a span of 14 bases. The chain's CDR3 is CSVRPDVGGYTF. For the CDR3, the DNA is TGCAGCGTTCGACCCGATGTTGGTGGCTACACCTTC.

The chain has TRBV6-5 and TRBJ2-7; D unresolved. Germline assignment: CDR1 MNHEY and CDR2 SVGAGI. This CDR3 is 14 amino acids long. The ends were cut back, 4 bases at V and 6 bases at J, with 16 bases in the middle. The CDR3 is CASSWTAPSREQYF. In DNA form, the CDR3 reads TGTGCCAGCAGTTGGACGGCACCCTCCCGCGAGCAGTACTTC.

V usage is TRBV28 and J usage is TRBJ2-1; D perhaps matches TRBD2 (5 bases). This CDR3 has 15 amino acids. Germline V gives CDR1 MDHEN, CDR2 SYDVKM. Trimming cost V 2 bases and J 2 bases, with 10 bases left between them. The CDR3 loop reads CASSLRLNTYNEQFF. DNA of the CDR3: TGTGCCAGCAGTTTAAGACTAAACACCTACAATGAGCAGTTCTTC.

This clonotype was detected a few times. The V call is TRBV30, the J call TRBJ1-2; D is ambiguous. Germline CDR1 reads GTSNPN; CDR2 reads SVGIG (reference sequence). This CDR3 has 11 amino acids. V was clipped by 8 bases and J by 4 bases, with 11 bases between them. The CDR3 coding sequence is TGTGCCCAAGGGAGGCTCTATGGCTACACCTTC. Translated, it gives CAQGRLYGYTF.

The chain joins TRBV12-3 or TRBV12-4 to TRBJ1-5; the D is unclear. Trimming stripped 0 bases from V and 6 bases from J, with 9 bases between. The CDR3 loop spans 14 amino acids. The CDR3: CASSLAGYGQPQHF. In DNA form, the CDR3 reads TGTGCCAGCAGTTTAGCAGGGTACGGTCAGCCCCAGCATTTT.